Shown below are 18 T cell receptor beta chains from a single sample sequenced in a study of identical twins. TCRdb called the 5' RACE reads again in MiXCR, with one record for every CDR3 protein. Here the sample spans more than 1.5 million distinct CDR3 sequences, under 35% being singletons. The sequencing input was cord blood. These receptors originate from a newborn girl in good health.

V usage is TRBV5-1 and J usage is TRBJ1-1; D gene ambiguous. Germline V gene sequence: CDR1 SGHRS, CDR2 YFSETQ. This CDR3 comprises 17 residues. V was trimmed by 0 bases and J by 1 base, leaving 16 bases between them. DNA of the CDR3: TGCGCCAGCAGCTTGGGTATAACCCCCTCTACGAACACTGAAGCTTTCTTT. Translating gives CASSLGITPSTNTEAFF. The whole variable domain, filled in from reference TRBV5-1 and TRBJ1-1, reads KAGVTQTPRYLIKTRGQQVTLSCSPISGHRSVSWYQQTPGQGLQFLFEYFSETQRNKGNFPGRFSGRQFSNSRSEMNVSTLELGDSALYLCASSLGITPSTNTEAFFGQGTRLTVV.

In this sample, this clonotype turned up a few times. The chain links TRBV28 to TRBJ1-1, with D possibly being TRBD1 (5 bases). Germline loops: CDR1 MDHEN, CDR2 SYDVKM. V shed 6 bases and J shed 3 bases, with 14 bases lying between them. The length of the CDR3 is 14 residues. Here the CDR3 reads CASSLQDGYTEAFF. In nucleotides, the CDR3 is TGTGCCAGCAGCTTACAGGATGGGTACACTGAAGCTTTCTTT.

Written as DNA, the CDR3 is TGTGCCAGCAGTGAATTCAGGGGCAATCAGCCCCAGCATTTT. Protein product: CASSEFRGNQPQHF. This sequence joins TRBV6-1 and TRBJ1-5, with a possible D match to TRBD1 (5 bases). V dropped 2 bases and J dropped 2 bases, with 7 bases sitting between them. The CDR3 runs 14 residues. The germline V gene encodes CDR1 MNHNS and CDR2 SASEGT.

CDR3: CASSYTSGGQETQFF. In DNA, the CDR3 is TGTGCCAGCAGTTACACTAGCGGGGGCCAAGAGACCCAGTTCTTC. The chain is built from TRBV6-5 and TRBJ2-1; TRBD2 matches at 11 bases. Germline V gives CDR1 MNHEY, CDR2 SVGAGI. This CDR3 comprises 15 residues. V lost 2 bases, J lost 13 bases, and 10 bases stayed unmatched.

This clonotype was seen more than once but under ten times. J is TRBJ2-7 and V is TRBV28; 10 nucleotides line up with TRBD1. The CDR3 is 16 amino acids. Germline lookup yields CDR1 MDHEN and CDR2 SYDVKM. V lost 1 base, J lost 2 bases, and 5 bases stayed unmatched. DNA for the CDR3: TGTGCCAGCAGTTTATTATGGGACAGGGGTCCCTACGAGCAGTACTTC. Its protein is CASSLLWDRGPYEQYF.

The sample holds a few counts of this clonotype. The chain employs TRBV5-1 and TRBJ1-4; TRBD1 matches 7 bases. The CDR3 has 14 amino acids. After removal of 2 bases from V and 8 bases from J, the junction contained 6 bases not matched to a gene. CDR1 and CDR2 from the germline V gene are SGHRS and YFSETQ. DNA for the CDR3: TGCGCCAGCAGCTTTCAGACAGGGAGAGAAAAACTGTTTTTT. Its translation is CASSFQTGREKLFF. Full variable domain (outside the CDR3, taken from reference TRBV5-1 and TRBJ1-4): KAGVTQTPRYLIKTRGQQVTLSCSPISGHRSVSWYQQTPGQGLQFLFEYFSETQRNKGNFPGRFSGRQFSNSRSEMNVSTLELGDSALYLCASSFQTGREKLFFGSGTQLSVL.

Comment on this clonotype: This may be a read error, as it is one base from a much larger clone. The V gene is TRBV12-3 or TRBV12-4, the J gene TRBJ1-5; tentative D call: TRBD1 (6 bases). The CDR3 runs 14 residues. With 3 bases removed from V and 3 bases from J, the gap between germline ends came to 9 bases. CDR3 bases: TGTGCCAGCAGTTTTGGACAGCTCAATCAGCCCCAGCATTTT. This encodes CASSFGQLNQPQHF.

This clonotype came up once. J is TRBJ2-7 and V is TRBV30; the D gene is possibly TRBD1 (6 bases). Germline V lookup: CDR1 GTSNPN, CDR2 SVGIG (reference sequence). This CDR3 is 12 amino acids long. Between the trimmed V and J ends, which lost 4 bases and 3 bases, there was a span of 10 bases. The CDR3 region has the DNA TGTGCCTGGAATGTACAGGGCTACGAGCAGTACTTC. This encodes CAWNVQGYEQYF.

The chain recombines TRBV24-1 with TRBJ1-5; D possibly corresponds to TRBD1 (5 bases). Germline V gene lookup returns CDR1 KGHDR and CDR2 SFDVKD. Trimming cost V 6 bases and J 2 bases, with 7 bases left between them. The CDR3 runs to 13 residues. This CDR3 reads CATSQGGNQPQHF. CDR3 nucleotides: TGTGCCACCAGTCAGGGAGGCAATCAGCCCCAGCATTTT.

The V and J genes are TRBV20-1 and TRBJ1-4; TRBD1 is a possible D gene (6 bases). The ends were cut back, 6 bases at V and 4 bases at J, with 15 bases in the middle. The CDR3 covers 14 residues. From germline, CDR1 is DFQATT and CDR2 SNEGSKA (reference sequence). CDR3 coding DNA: TGCAGTGCCCCGGGGGGGCCGGTTAATGAAAAACTGTTTTTT. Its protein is CSAPGGPVNEKLFF.

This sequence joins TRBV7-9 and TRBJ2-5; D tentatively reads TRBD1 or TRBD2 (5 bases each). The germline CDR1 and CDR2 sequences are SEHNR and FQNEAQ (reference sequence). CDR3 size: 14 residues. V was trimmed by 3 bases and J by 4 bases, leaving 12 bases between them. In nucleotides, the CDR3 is TGTGCCAGCAGCTTTCTACCCGGGGCAGAGACCCAGTACTTC. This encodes CASSFLPGAETQYF.

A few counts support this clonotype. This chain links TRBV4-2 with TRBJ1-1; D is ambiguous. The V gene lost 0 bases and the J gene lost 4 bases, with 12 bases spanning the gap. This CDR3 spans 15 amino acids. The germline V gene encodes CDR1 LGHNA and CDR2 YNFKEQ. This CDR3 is CASSQEDLYGTEAFF. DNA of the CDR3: TGTGCCAGCAGCCAAGAAGACCTTTACGGCACTGAAGCTTTCTTT.

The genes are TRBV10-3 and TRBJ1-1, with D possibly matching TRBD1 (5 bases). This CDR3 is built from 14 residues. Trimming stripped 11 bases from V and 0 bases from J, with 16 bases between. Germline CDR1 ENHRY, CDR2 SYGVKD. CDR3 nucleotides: TGTGCCGCAGGGTCGACCGGGATGAACACTGAAGCTTTCTTT. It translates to CAAGSTGMNTEAFF.

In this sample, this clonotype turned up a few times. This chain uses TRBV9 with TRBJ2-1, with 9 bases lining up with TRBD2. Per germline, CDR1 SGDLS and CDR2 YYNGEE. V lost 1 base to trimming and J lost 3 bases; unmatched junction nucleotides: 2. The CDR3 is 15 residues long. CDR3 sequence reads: CASSVTSGFYNEQFF. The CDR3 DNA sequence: TGTGCCAGCAGCGTAACTAGCGGGTTCTACAATGAGCAGTTCTTC. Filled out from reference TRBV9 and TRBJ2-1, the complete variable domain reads DSGVTQTPKHLITATGQRVTLRCSPRSGDLSVYWYQQSLDQGLQFLIQYYNGEERAKGNILERFSAQQFPDLHSELNLSSLELGDSALYFCASSVTSGFYNEQFFGPGTRLTVL.

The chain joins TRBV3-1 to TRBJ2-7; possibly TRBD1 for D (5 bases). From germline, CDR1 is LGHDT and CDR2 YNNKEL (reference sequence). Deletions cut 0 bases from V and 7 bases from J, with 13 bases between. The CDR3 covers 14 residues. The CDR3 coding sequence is TGTGCCAGCAGCCAAGATTGGGGCATTCGGGAGCAGTACTTC. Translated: CASSQDWGIREQYF.

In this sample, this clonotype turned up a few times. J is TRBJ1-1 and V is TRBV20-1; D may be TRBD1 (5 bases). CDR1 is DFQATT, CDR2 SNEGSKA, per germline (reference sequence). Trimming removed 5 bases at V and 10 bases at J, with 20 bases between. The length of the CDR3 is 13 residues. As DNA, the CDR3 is TGCAGTGCTCTCTTTGGAGTGTTGGGGGGAGCTTTCTTT. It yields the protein CSALFGVLGGAFF.

The CDR3, as DNA: TGTGCCAGCAGTTTTGGGCAGTGGAAGGCCAAAAACATTCAGTACTTC. This translates into CASSFGQWKAKNIQYF. This chain connects TRBV28 to TRBJ2-4; D unresolved. CDR3 length: 16 amino acids. CDR1 MDHEN and CDR2 SYDVKM come from the germline V gene. Trimming stripped 3 bases from V and 1 base from J, with 13 bases between. Using reference TRBV28 and TRBJ2-4 for the parts outside the CDR3, the full variable domain is DVKVTQSSRYLVKRTGEKVFLECVQDMDHENMFWYRQDPGLGLRLIYFSYDVKMKEKGDIPEGYSVSREKKERFSLILESASTNQTSMYLCASSFGQWKAKNIQYFGAGTRLSVL.

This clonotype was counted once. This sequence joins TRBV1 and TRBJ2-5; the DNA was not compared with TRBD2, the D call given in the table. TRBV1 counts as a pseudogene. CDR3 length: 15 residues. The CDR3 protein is CTSSLLADPGNEQYF. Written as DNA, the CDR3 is TGCACCAGCAGCCTACTAGCGGATCCTGGGAATGAGCAGTACTTC.